A selection of T cell receptor beta chains follows, all from one sample in a study of cytomegalovirus exposure and HLA in healthy donors. TCRdb keeps only in-frame clones here, not all; method: immunoSEQ multiplex PCR. The sample carries approximately 170,000 clones, about three quarters recorded once. Sample: PBMCs. The receptors stem from a woman aged 40-49 years in good health and CMV-seropositive. CDR3s include the opening cysteine and the closing phenylalanine or tryptophan. D genes are given only for firm matches. For some rows the clone size is stated as once, few or many, or as a class when expanded; others skip it.

v_call	clone_size	d_call	j_call	cdr3_nt	cdr3_aa
TRBV7-6	-	-	TRBJ2-1	TGTGCCACGCGAGGCATTTCCCATGAGCAGTTCTTC	CATRGISHEQFF
TRBV4-1	-	TRBD2	TRBJ2-5	TGCGCCAGCAGCTACGGACTAGCGGGGGGGCAGGTCCAAGAGACCCAGTACTTC	CASSYGLAGGQVQETQYF
TRBV19	-	TRBD2	TRBJ2-5	TGTGCCAGTAGTACCCCCCCGGGCGGGAGTCCCCAAGAGACCCAGTACTTC	CASSTPPGGSPQETQYF
TRBV6-6	-	-	TRBJ2-1	TGTGCCAGCAGTTATGGGAGCTCCTACAATGAGCAGTTCTTC	CASSYGSSYNEQFF
TRBV12-5	-	-	TRBJ1-1	TGTGCTAGTGGTCCTGAGCCGGGACAGAACACTGAAGCTTTCTTT	CASGPEPGQNTEAFF
TRBV4-3	-	-	TRBJ2-3	TGCGCCAGCAGCCAAGATTTCAGGCAGGGGCTGAGAGATACGCAGTATTTT	CASSQDFRQGLRDTQYF
TRBV6-5	few	TRBD1	TRBJ1-6	TGTGCCAGCAGTTATTTACCCGGGACAGTAAATTCACCCCTCCACTTT	CASSYLPGTVNSPLHF
TRBV19	few	-	TRBJ1-5	TGTGCCAGTGCCCGCCGGACAGTTAGCAATCAGCCCCAGCATTTT	CASARRTVSNQPQHF
TRBV11-2	-	TRBD2	TRBJ2-3	TGTGCCAGCAGACCGGGGGGGGCGGCAGATACGCAGTATTTT	CASRPGGAADTQYF
TRBV7-2	-	TRBD1	TRBJ1-5	TGTGCCAGCAGCTTATTAGGGACAGTGTATAGCAATCAGCCCCAGCATTTT	CASSLLGTVYSNQPQHF
TRBV5-5	-	-	TRBJ1-1	TGTGCCAGCAGCTTGCCGCGTATGAACACTGAAGCTTTCTTT	CASSLPRMNTEAFF
TRBV19	few	TRBD1	TRBJ2-7	TGTGCCAGTAGCTTGGGACAGGACTACGAGCAGTACTTC	CASSLGQDYEQYF
TRBV27	-	-	TRBJ1-1	TGTGCCAGCAGTCCCTCCGGGTCGAACACTGAAGCTTTCTTT	CASSPSGSNTEAFF
TRBV4-3	-	TRBD1	TRBJ1-1	TGCGCCAGCAGCCTTCCCGGGACAGGGGGCTTTGAAGCTTTCTTT	CASSLPGTGGFEAFF
TRBV11-3	-	TRBD2	TRBJ2-5	TGTGCCAGCAGCTCATCACTAGCGAGAGAGCGGGAGACCCAGTACTTC	CASSSSLARERETQYF
TRBV19	-	-	TRBJ2-1	TGTGCCAGTAAGGAGGGGGGGTACAATGAGCAGTTCTTC	CASKEGGYNEQFF
TRBV2	-	TRBD2	TRBJ2-3	TGTGCCAGCAGCGAACTAGCGGGAAGGGGGACAGATACGCAGTATTTT	CASSELAGRGTDTQYF
TRBV27	-	TRBD1	TRBJ1-4	TGTGCCAGCAGCCAGGGACAGCTGAAGGGAAAACTGTTTTTT	CASSQGQLKGKLFF
TRBV28	few	TRBD1	TRBJ1-4	TGTGCCACCCGTCTTGCCGGGACAGGGGATGAAAAACTGTTTTTT	CATRLAGTGDEKLFF
TRBV7-7	-	TRBD2	TRBJ2-3	TGTGCCAGCAGCTTGGGGGGGACTGTTACAGATACGCAGTATTTT	CASSLGGTVTDTQYF
TRBV19	-	-	TRBJ1-6	TGTGCCAGTACCACCGACAGTTCCTATAATTCACCCCTCCACTTT	CASTTDSSYNSPLHF
TRBV27	-	TRBD2	TRBJ2-7	TGTGCCAGCAGTCCTCAGCGGGGCAGCTACGAGCAGTACTTC	CASSPQRGSYEQYF
TRBV7-6	-	TRBD1	TRBJ2-1	TGTGCCAGCAGCTTATTAGAGGGGGCCAATGAGCAGTTCTTC	CASSLLEGANEQFF
TRBV18	-	TRBD1	TRBJ1-2	TGTGCCAGCTCAGGGACAGGGGGACCGTTGGCTTATGGCTACACCTTC	CASSGTGGPLAYGYTF
TRBV28	-	TRBD1	TRBJ1-3	TGTGCCAGCAGCGGACAGGGTTTCTCTGGAAACACCATATATTTT	CASSGQGFSGNTIYF
TRBV6-1	-	-	TRBJ2-5	TGTGCCAGCTCAGTGGTACAGGGCCAAGAGACCCAGTACTTC	CASSVVQGQETQYF
TRBV28	-	-	TRBJ2-4	TGTGCCAGCAGTCCTTGGGGAGCAGATCAGGACATTCAGTACTTC	CASSPWGADQDIQYF
TRBV19	-	-	TRBJ1-1	TGTGCCAGTAGTATCGCAGGGTCGAACACTGAAGCTTTCTTT	CASSIAGSNTEAFF
TRBV4-1	-	TRBD2	TRBJ2-5	TGCGCCAGCAGCCAACGCGGGGGGCTTCAAGAGACCCAGTACTTC	CASSQRGGLQETQYF
TRBV6-1	few	-	TRBJ1-5	TGTGCCAGTACCAGGGTAGGTAGCAATCAGCCCCAGCATTTT	CASTRVGSNQPQHF
TRBV28	-	-	TRBJ1-1	TGTGCCAGCAGAACAGGGTGGAACACTGAAGCTTTCTTT	CASRTGWNTEAFF